This TCR beta chain originates from a study of CD8 T cells in Susac syndrome. Trimming cost V 4 bases and J 0 bases, with 5 bases left between them. The CDR3 spans 13 residues. CDR1 MRHNA and CDR2 SNTAGT come from the germline V gene. RNA was extracted with the RNeasy kit, and a quantity of about 0.45 to 1 ug was reverse transcribed using random hexamers. The authors amplified TCR beta CDR3 across 54 Vbeta and 13 Jbeta using immunoSEQ multiplex PCR. TCRdb analysed the immunoSEQ multiplex PCR reads with MiXCR anew, one entry per CDR3 protein. The table records some 150,000 distinct CDR3 sequences, about 95% of them present only once. TCR beta from blood CD8+ and CD4+ T cells was sequenced.

This TCR was recovered from a human donor with multiple sclerosis. The chain carries TRBV6-4 and TRBJ2-3; D remains ambiguous. The sequenced sample was CD8+ T cells from PBMCs. CDR3 sequence: CASSATSTDTQYF. CDR3 DNA sequence: TGTGCCAGCAGTGCGACTAGCACAGATACGCAGTATTTT.